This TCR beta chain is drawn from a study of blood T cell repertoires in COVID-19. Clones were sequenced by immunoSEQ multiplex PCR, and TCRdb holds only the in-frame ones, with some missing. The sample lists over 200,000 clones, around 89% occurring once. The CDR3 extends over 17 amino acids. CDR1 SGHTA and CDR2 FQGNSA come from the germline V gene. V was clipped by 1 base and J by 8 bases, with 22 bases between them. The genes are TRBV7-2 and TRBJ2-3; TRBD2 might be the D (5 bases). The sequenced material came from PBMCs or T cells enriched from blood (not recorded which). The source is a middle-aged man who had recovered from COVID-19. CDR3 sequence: CASSLGRGSGFTVTQYF. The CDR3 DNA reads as TGTGCCAGCAGCTTAGGTCGGGGAAGTGGTTTTACTGTTACGCAGTATTTT.